The entry below gives a single T cell receptor beta chain sequence along with its context. This sample stems from a study of PD-L1 blockade in urothelial cancer. The germline V gene has CDR1 MGHDK and CDR2 SYGVNS. The CDR3 has 15 residues. Trimming removed 1 base from V and 7 bases from J; junction bases left unmatched: 5. PCRs were each spiked with synthetic TCR analog templates. Generated by immunoSEQ multiplex PCR, the TCRdb table keeps only in-frame clones and is missing some. The sample shows about 76,000 clones, less than 90% of them seen only once. This clonotype was obtained from a man in his 70s with urothelial cancer. J is TRBJ1-4 and V is TRBV25-1; 8 bases agree with TRBD1. Sequenced here: PBMCs, sampled around atezolizumab (anti-PD-L1) treatment. CDR3 residues: CASSELGQGGEKLFF. For the CDR3, the DNA is TGTGCCAGCAGTGAATTAGGACAGGGTGGTGAAAAACTGTTTTTT.